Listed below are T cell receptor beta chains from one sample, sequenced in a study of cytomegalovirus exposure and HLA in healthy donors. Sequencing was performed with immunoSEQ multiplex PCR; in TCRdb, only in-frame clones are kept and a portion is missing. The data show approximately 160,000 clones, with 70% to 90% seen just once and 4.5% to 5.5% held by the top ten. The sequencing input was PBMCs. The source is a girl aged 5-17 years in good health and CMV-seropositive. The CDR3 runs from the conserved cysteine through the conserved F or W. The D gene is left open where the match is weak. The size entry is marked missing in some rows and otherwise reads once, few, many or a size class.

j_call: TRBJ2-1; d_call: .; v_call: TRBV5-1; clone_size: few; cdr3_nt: TGCGCCAGCAGCTTAGGGCGGGATGAGCAGTTCTTC; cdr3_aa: CASSLGRDEQFF
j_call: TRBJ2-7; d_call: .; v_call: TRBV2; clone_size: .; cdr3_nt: TGTGCCAGCTCTTTGGAACGGGGAACCCTTGGGGAGCAGTACTTC; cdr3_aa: CASSLERGTLGEQYF
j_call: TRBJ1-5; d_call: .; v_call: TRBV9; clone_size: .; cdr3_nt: TGTGCCAGCAGCGTAGGGCCGGGTGAGGGTCAGCCCCAGCATTTT; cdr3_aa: CASSVGPGEGQPQHF
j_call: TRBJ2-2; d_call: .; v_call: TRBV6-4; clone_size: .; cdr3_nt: TGTGCCAGCCGCGACAGATACACCGGGGAGCTGTTTTTT; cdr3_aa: CASRDRYTGELFF
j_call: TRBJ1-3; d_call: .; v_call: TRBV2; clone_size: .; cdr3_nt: TGTGCCAGTACCCCTTTCGGGAGGAACACCATATATTTT; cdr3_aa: CASTPFGRNTIYF
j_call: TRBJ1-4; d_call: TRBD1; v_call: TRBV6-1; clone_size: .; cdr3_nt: TGTGCCATTACTACAGGGGGCGTGGGTGAAAAACTGTTTTTT; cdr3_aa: CAITTGGVGEKLFF
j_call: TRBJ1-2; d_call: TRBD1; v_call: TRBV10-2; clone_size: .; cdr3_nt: TGCGCCAGCAGTGAGGGACAGGCAAGGCACACCTTC; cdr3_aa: CASSEGQARHTF
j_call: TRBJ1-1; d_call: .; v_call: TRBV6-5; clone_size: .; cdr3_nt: TGTGCCAGTCGGAGGTCGCTGACTGAAGCTTTCTTT; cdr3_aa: CASRRSLTEAFF
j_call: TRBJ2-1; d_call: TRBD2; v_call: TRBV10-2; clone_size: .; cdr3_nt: TGCGCCAGCAGTGAGATAGCGGGGGGGCCTAATGAGCAGTTCTTC; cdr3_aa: CASSEIAGGPNEQFF
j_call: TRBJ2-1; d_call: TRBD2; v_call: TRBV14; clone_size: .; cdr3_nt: TGTGCCAGCAGCCATACTAGCGGGGGCTACAATGAGCAGTTCTTC; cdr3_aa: CASSHTSGGYNEQFF
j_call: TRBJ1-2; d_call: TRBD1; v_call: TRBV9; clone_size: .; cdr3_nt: TGTGCCAGCAGCGTAGTAGTGGGACAGGGGCATGGCTACACCTTC; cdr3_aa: CASSVVVGQGHGYTF
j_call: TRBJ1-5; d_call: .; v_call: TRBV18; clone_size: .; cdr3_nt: TGTGCCAGCTCACCGACAGGTCCCAATCAGCCCCAGCATTTT; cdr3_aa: CASSPTGPNQPQHF
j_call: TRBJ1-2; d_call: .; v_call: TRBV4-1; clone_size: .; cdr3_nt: TGCGCCAGCACTTACAGGGAGGGATTAGCGGATGGCTACACCTTC; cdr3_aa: CASTYREGLADGYTF
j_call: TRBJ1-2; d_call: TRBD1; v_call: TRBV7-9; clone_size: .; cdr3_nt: TGTTCCAGCAGCTTCCGGGACAGGGGTTTGAATGGCTACACCTTC; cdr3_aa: CSSSFRDRGLNGYTF
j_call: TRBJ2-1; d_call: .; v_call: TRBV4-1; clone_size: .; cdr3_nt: TGCGCCAGCAGCCAGCTCGGGGGTGGCTCCTACAATGAGCAGTTCTTC; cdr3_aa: CASSQLGGGSYNEQFF
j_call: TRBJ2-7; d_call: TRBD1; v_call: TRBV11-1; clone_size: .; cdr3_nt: TGTGCCAGCAGGCCTGGCGGGACAGGGATTTACTACGAGCAGTACTTC; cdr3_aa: CASRPGGTGIYYEQYF
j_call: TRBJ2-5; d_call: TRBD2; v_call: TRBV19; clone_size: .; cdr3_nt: TGTGCCAGTAGTATCGGGGGGAGAGAGACCCAGTACTTC; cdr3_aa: CASSIGGRETQYF
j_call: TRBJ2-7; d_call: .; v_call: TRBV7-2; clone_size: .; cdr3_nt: TGTGCCAGCAGCCCCCGGCGAGAGGGGGTTTACGAGCAGTACTTC; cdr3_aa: CASSPRREGVYEQYF
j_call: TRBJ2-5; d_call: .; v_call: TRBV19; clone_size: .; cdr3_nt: TGTGCCAGTAGTATGATTAGCGCGGAGACCCAGTACTTC; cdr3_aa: CASSMISAETQYF
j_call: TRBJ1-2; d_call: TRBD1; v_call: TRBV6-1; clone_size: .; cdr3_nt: TGTGCCAGCAGTGAAAAAACCGGGACAGGGAATGGCTACACCTTC; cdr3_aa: CASSEKTGTGNGYTF
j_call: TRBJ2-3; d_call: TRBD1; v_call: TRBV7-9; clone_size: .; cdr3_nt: TGTGCCAGCGGCCCGACAGGGGGCACAGATACGCAGTATTTT; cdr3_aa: CASGPTGGTDTQYF
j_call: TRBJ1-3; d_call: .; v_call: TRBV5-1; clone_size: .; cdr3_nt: TGCGCCAGCAGCTTGAGGGGGACGGGAAACACCATATATTTT; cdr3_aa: CASSLRGTGNTIYF
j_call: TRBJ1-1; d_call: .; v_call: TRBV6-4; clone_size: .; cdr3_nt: TGTGCCAGCAGTTACAGGGTGGAGGACCCTGAAGCTTTCTTT; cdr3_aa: CASSYRVEDPEAFF
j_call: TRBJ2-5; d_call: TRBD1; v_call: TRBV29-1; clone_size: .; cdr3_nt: TGCAGCATTGAGGGGGCCCTCCTCCAAGAGACCCAGTACTTC; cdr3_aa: CSIEGALLQETQYF